In its sample, the clone carrying this T cell receptor beta chain ranks as medium-sized. As yet, its antigen is unknown. In the authors' methods: Clinicopathological groups supplied CDR3 differences that were used to build a distant-metastasis classifier for papillary thyroid cancer. TCRdb re-analyzed the PCR reads through MiXCR. These V and J calls originate from TCRdb's pipeline instead of the authors' own analysis. The sample yields around 16,000 clones, 33% seen once. Thyroid surgery was performed in patients who had received no treatment beforehand. This specimen belongs to a study of metastatic and nonmetastatic thyroid tumors. Study details: A comparison of repertoires was made across blood and tumor or nodule tissue from malignant and benign thyroid patients. Findings and limits, study-wide: Significantly higher TCR beta diversity was reportedly seen in malignant thyroid tumors than benign nodules, in blood and tumor.

With 6 bases removed from V and 5 bases from J, the gap between germline ends came to 17 bases. In germline, CDR1 is MNHNS, CDR2 SASEGT. The CDR3 covers 15 residues. Sample: tumor tissue. The sequence was collected from a male donor with papillary thyroid cancer or a benign thyroid nodule (not recorded which). Some clones in this sample may be carry-over from other donors' samples. J is TRBJ1-5 and V is TRBV6-1; the D gene is possibly TRBD1 (6 bases). The CDR3 region is CASRSGQSIHQPQHF. For the CDR3, the DNA is TGTGCCAGCAGATCCGGACAGTCGATTCATCAGCCCCAGCATTTT.